Below are 20 T cell receptor beta chains sequenced from a single sample in a study of blood T cell repertoires in COVID-19. TCRdb's table, derived via immunoSEQ multiplex PCR, lists solely in-frame clones and lacks some. This sample has more than 100,000 clones, with about four fifths found just once. Sequencing used PBMCs or T cells enriched from blood (not recorded which). The source of these receptors is a woman in her 30s who had recovered from COVID-19.

CDR3 in amino acids: CASSLRDRDPEQYF. For the CDR3, the DNA is TGCGCCAGCAGCCTCCGCGACAGGGACCCCGAGCAGTACTTC. The chain combines TRBV4-3 with TRBJ2-7; 7 bases agree with TRBD1. Losses at the gene ends were 4 bases for V and 6 bases for J; bases not matched to a gene: 9. The V gene's germline CDR1 is LGHNA and CDR2 YSLEER. The CDR3 is made up of 14 amino acids.

DNA for the CDR3: TGTGCCAGCAGCTTAGCGAGCGGGAGGGCGTCCTACAATGAGCAGTTCTTC. This sequence encodes CASSLASGRASYNEQFF. This chain joins TRBV7-3 and TRBJ2-1; TRBD2 agrees at 10 bases. Trimming removed 2 bases from V and 1 base from J; junction bases left unmatched: 5. This CDR3 region has 17 residues. The germline V gene encodes CDR1 SGHTA and CDR2 FQGTGA.

The chain is built from TRBV10-2 and TRBJ1-2; 10 bases map to TRBD1. Germline V gene sequence: CDR1 WSHSY, CDR2 SAAADI. The CDR3 consists of 14 residues. Unmatched junction bases numbered 4, after V lost 3 bases and J lost 6 bases. The CDR3 here is CASSERQGADGYTF. CDR3 DNA: TGCGCCAGCAGTGAACGACAGGGGGCGGATGGCTACACCTTC.

CDR3 region: CASREPGIGVYGYTF. As DNA, the CDR3 is TGTGCCAGCAGGGAGCCCGGGATTGGAGTCTATGGCTACACCTTC. This sequence joins TRBV28 and TRBJ1-2; D gene uncertain. The germline V gene has CDR1 MDHEN and CDR2 SYDVKM. The CDR3 is 15 amino acids. Trimming took off 6 bases at V and 4 bases at J, with 18 bases between the two ends.

As to this clone: The junction differs from germline at one of its ends, possibly a read error. The chain carries TRBV7-7 and TRBJ2-1; 8 bases are shared with TRBD2. This CDR3 comprises 16 residues. Germline loops: CDR1 SSHAT, CDR2 FNYEAQ (reference sequence). This CDR3 reads CASSPVAASGYNEQFF. CDR3 bases: TGTGCTAGCAGCCCAGTGGCGGCTAGCGGGTACAATGAGCAGTTCTTC.

This chain joins TRBV19 and TRBJ1-1, with D tentatively TRBD1 (6 bases). CDR1 is LNHDA, CDR2 SQIVND, per germline (reference sequence). Trimming left V 7 bases short and J 1 base short, with 13 bases between. The CDR3 has 14 amino acids. The CDR3 loop reads CASMQGRGNTEAFF. The CDR3, as DNA: TGTGCCAGTATGCAGGGCAGGGGGAACACTGAAGCTTTCTTT.

This clone was seen more than once but under ten times. J is TRBJ2-7 and V is TRBV7-6; 9 bases fit TRBD1. This CDR3 region has 15 residues. The V gene's germline CDR1 is SGHVS and CDR2 FNYEAQ. V was clipped by 4 bases and J by 6 bases; unmatched bases: 10. The CDR3 protein is CASSSPRDRVSEQYF. The CDR3 DNA reads TGTGCCAGCAGCTCGCCCCGGGACAGGGTTAGCGAGCAGTACTTC. Full variable domain (outside the CDR3, taken from reference TRBV7-6 and TRBJ2-7): GAGVSQSPRYKVTKRGQDVALRCDPISGHVSLYWYRQALGQGPEFLTYFNYEAQQDKSGLPNDRFSAERPEGSISTLTIQRTEQRDSAMYRCASSSPRDRVSEQYFGPGTRLTVT.

This chain links TRBV5-6 with TRBJ1-2; D gene ambiguous. CDR3 length equals 15 residues. V shed 0 bases and J shed 4 bases, with 13 bases lying between them. Germline CDR1 is SGHDT and CDR2 is YYEEEE. CDR3 residues: CASSLGAGQFYGYTF. The DNA of the CDR3 is TGTGCCAGCAGCTTGGGGGCTGGGCAGTTCTATGGCTACACCTTC.

The CDR3 DNA reads as TGTGCCAGCAGTTTATCGGGGGGTTATAGCAATCAGCCCCAGCATTTT. Translation: CASSLSGGYSNQPQHF. The chain employs TRBV27 and TRBJ1-5; possibly TRBD1 for D (5 bases). Trimming removed 0 bases from V and 0 bases from J, with 9 bases in between. The germline V gene encodes CDR1 MNHEY and CDR2 SMNVEV (reference sequence). The CDR3 length is 16 residues.

The CDR3 sequence: CASSLTSGYNEQFF. CDR3 DNA: TGTGCCAGCAGCTTGACTAGCGGCTACAATGAGCAGTTCTTC. The V and J genes are TRBV7-9 and TRBJ2-1; 9 bases are shared with TRBD2. Germline CDR1 reads SEHNR; CDR2 reads FQNEAQ (reference sequence). This CDR3 contains 14 residues. Trimming at V came to 3 bases and at J to 3 bases, leaving 0 bases not matched to a gene.

This chain links TRBV5-4 with TRBJ1-2; the D gene is possibly TRBD1 (5 bases). V lost 4 bases, J lost 4 bases, and 17 bases lay in between. The CDR3 consists of 15 residues. The germline gives CDR1 SGHNT, CDR2 YYREEE (reference sequence). Here the CDR3 reads CASSPKRGRGYGYTF. The CDR3 DNA sequence: TGTGCCAGCAGCCCGAAGAGAGGGAGGGGCTATGGCTACACCTTC.

The chain uses TRBV10-2 and TRBJ2-4, with D possibly matching TRBD1 (6 bases). CDR1 is WSHSY and CDR2 is SAAADI in the germline V gene. CDR3 length: 17 residues. The V gene lost 8 bases and the J gene lost 0 bases, with 20 bases spanning the gap. The chain's CDR3 is CASSFETGPLAKNIQYF. In nucleotides, the CDR3 is TGCGCCAGCTCCTTCGAAACAGGGCCCCTAGCCAAAAACATTCAGTACTTC.

There are a few counts of this clone. The V call is TRBV12-5, the J call TRBJ2-1; 8 nucleotides agree with TRBD1. Per the germline V gene, CDR1 is LGHNT and CDR2 is FRNRAP. J lost 0 bases, V lost 3 bases, and 1 base had no gene match. This CDR3 has 15 amino acids. CDR3 protein: CASGFGQGSYNEQFF. The CDR3 nucleotides are TGTGCTAGTGGTTTCGGACAGGGCTCCTACAATGAGCAGTTCTTC.

The chain recombines TRBV6-2 or TRBV6-3 with TRBJ2-2; TRBD2 agrees at 16 bases. Germline V gene sequence: CDR1 MNHEY, CDR2 SVGEGT. V lost 5 bases and J lost 6; bases outside the gene matches: 3. The CDR3 runs 16 residues. CDR3 nucleotide sequence: TGTGCCAGCAGTCCCGGGACTAGCGGGAGGGCCGGGGAGCTGTTTTTT. Amino acids: CASSPGTSGRAGELFF.

The chain combines TRBV19 with TRBJ1-2, with D perhaps matching TRBD1 (6 bases). The CDR3 contains 16 residues. V lost 10 bases to trimming and J lost 2 bases, with 23 bases between them. Germline V gene sequence: CDR1 LNHDA, CDR2 SQIVND (reference sequence). DNA of the CDR3: TGTGCCACCCAGCCCCCCACAGGGAGACTGAACTATGGCTACACCTTC. It specifies CATQPPTGRLNYGYTF.

The V gene is TRBV2, the J gene TRBJ2-2, with D tentatively TRBD2 (5 bases). Germline loops: CDR1 SNHLY, CDR2 FYNNEI. Deletions cut 4 bases from V and 5 bases from J, with 8 bases between. CDR3 length: 13 residues. CDR3 coding DNA: TGTGCCAGCAGTGGTCGGGAAACCGGGGAGCTGTTTTTT. Translated, it gives CASSGRETGELFF.

V is TRBV4-3 and J is TRBJ2-7, with D uncertain. V dropped 1 base and J dropped 7 bases, with 11 bases sitting between them. The CDR3 is 13 residues long. Germline loops: CDR1 LGHNA, CDR2 YSLEER. DNA for the CDR3: TGCGCCAGCAGCCAAGTACAGCAACGTGAGCAGTACTTC. Translating it yields CASSQVQQREQYF.

The chain recombines TRBV2 with TRBJ1-1; D ambiguous. Germline V CDR1 and CDR2: SNHLY, FYNNEI. CDR3 size: 14 residues. Trimming cost V 5 bases and J 1 base, with 11 bases left between them. CDR3 sequence (DNA): TGTGCCAGCAGTTCCCAGGCGGGGAACACTGAAGCTTTCTTT. It specifies CASSSQAGNTEAFF.

Only a few counts were recorded for this clone. The gene calls are TRBV5-1 and TRBJ2-3, with D possibly matching TRBD1 (6 bases). The CDR3 is made up of 16 amino acids. V was pared by 0 bases and J by 1 base, with 12 bases between. Germline assignment: CDR1 SGHRS and CDR2 YFSETQ. The CDR3 bases are TGCGCCAGCAGCTTGGCCCTACAGGGTGGCACAGATACGCAGTATTTT. Its translation: CASSLALQGGTDTQYF.

The rearrangement uses TRBV9 and TRBJ1-2; 7 nucleotides line up with TRBD1. The CDR3 is 15 residues long. Germline V gene lookup returns CDR1 SGDLS and CDR2 YYNGEE. Trimming cost V 4 bases and J 4 bases; bases outside gene matches: 10. The CDR3 loop is CASSPQDRSGYGYTF. The CDR3 nucleotides read TGTGCCAGCAGCCCCCAGGACAGGTCGGGCTATGGCTACACCTTC.